Listed below are T cell receptor beta chains from one sample, sequenced in a study of blood T cell repertoires in COVID-19. Repertoires were generated with immunoSEQ multiplex PCR, while TCRdb's copy carries only in-frame clones and drops some. The sample lists over 150,000 clones, roughly 89% occurring once. Sequencing input: peripheral blood. These receptors were taken from a man over 45 with acute or convalescent COVID-19. Both conserved end residues are part of each CDR3. A D gene is named only where the DNA matches it firmly. A clone size is listed for some rows: how often the clone was seen (once, few, many), or a class if it is expanded.

NA,TRBV27,TRBJ1-2,NA,CASSLSSPVRGYTF,TGTGCCAGCAGTTTATCTTCACCGGTGCGGGGCTACACCTTC
NA,TRBV7-9,TRBJ2-3,TRBD2,CASSLLLAGTDTQYF,TGTGCCAGCAGCTTACTTCTAGCGGGCACAGATACGCAGTATTTT
NA,TRBV4-2,TRBJ2-7,TRBD2,CASSPTGTNEQYF,TGTGCCAGCAGCCCTACCGGGACTAACGAGCAGTACTTC
once,TRBV10-3,TRBJ2-7,TRBD1,CAISERTGDQLGQYF,TGTGCCATCAGTGAACGGACAGGGGATCAACTTGGGCAGTACTTC
NA,TRBV3-1/TRBV3-2,TRBJ2-5,TRBD2,CASRPGGGRETQYF,TGTGCCAGCAGACCCGGGGGGGGTAGAGAGACCCAGTACTTC
NA,TRBV7-9,TRBJ2-3,NA,CASSLGVGQISSTDTQYF,TGTGCCAGCAGCTTAGGTGTGGGGCAGATATCTAGCACAGATACGCAGTATTTT
few,TRBV28,TRBJ2-3,TRBD2,CASSQPSSGTSTDTQYF,TGTGCCAGCAGTCAGCCTTCTAGCGGAACTAGCACAGATACGCAGTATTTT
few,TRBV28,TRBJ1-5,NA,CASRMRGGLQPQHF,TGTGCCAGCCGAATGAGGGGGGGTCTTCAGCCCCAGCATTTT
once,TRBV5-1,TRBJ2-5,NA,CASSESQETQYF,TGCGCCAGCAGTGAGTCCCAAGAGACCCAGTACTTC
NA,TRBV6-6,TRBJ1-2,TRBD1,CASSYATGAYGYTF,TGTGCCAGCAGTTACGCTACAGGGGCCTATGGCTACACCTTC
NA,TRBV9,TRBJ2-3,NA,CASSVGHRGTDTQYF,TGTGCCAGCAGCGTAGGTCACAGGGGCACAGATACGCAGTATTTT
NA,TRBV28,TRBJ2-5,NA,CASSPPGQGETQYF,TGTGCCAGCAGTCCCCCGGGCCAGGGTGAGACCCAGTACTTC
NA,TRBV18,TRBJ2-5,NA,CASSPRDLGETQYF,TGTGCCAGCTCACCCCGGGACTTGGGCGAGACCCAGTACTTC
few,TRBV15,TRBJ2-2,NA,CATSPDLRGTGELFF,TGTGCCACCAGCCCCGACCTTCGGGGCACCGGGGAGCTGTTTTTT
NA,TRBV4-1,TRBJ1-2,NA,CASSQDLSENYGYTF,TGCGCCAGCAGCCAAGATCTATCGGAGAACTATGGCTACACCTTC
NA,TRBV27,TRBJ1-5,NA,CASSGRGNQPQHF,TGTGCCAGCAGTGGGAGAGGGAATCAGCCCCAGCATTTT
once,TRBV5-1,TRBJ1-4,NA,CASSSPGVNEKLFF,TGCGCCAGCAGCTCCCCCGGGGTGAATGAAAAACTGTTTTTT
NA,TRBV20-1,TRBJ1-3,NA,CSASPRGGVGNTIYF,TGCAGTGCTAGTCCGAGGGGCGGGGTAGGAAACACCATATATTTT
NA,TRBV6-6,TRBJ2-1,NA,CASSPGQEQFF,TGTGCCAGCAGCCCCGGACAGGAGCAGTTCTTC
NA,TRBV2,TRBJ2-1,NA,CASSERGTNYNEQFF,TGTGCCAGCAGTGAAAGGGGGACCAACTACAATGAGCAGTTCTTC
NA,TRBV18,TRBJ2-1,TRBD1,CASSGTGTGGFEQFF,TGTGCCAGCTCAGGAACCGGGACAGGGGGCTTTGAGCAGTTCTTC
NA,TRBV5-4,TRBJ2-5,NA,CASSLETGRRETQYF,TGTGCCAGCAGCTTAGAAACAGGGAGACGAGAGACCCAGTACTTC
NA,TRBV15,TRBJ2-1,NA,CATSRDLTSSYNEQFF,TGTGCCACCAGCAGAGATCTAACTAGCAGCTACAATGAGCAGTTCTTC
NA,TRBV28,TRBJ1-3,TRBD1,CASSRTGDNTIYF,TGTGCCAGCAGTCGGACAGGGGACAACACCATATATTTT
NA,TRBV5-1,TRBJ2-3,TRBD2,CASTSSGSYADTQYF,TGCGCCAGCACCTCTAGCGGGAGCTACGCAGATACGCAGTATTTT
NA,TRBV19,TRBJ1-5,NA,CASSQLSGGRNQPQHF,TGTGCCAGTAGTCAACTTTCGGGGGGCAGAAATCAGCCCCAGCATTTT
NA,TRBV2,TRBJ2-4,TRBD2,CASSDLGTSGGMDIQYF,TGTGCCAGCAGTGACCTCGGGACTAGCGGGGGTATGGACATTCAGTACTTC
NA,TRBV6-6,TRBJ1-6,NA,CASSYRPRGSSPLHF,TGTGCCAGCAGTTACAGACCCCGAGGGAGCTCACCCCTCCACTTT
NA,TRBV12-3/TRBV12-4,TRBJ1-5,NA,CASSLGGKQPQHF,TGTGCCAGCAGTTTGGGAGGAAAGCAGCCCCAGCATTTT
NA,TRBV19,TRBJ2-1,TRBD2,CASSITGTSGSYNEQFF,TGTGCCAGTAGTATTACCGGGACTAGCGGCTCCTACAATGAGCAGTTCTTC
NA,TRBV11-2,TRBJ1-3,NA,CASSLELVSGNTIYF,TGTGCCAGCAGCTTAGAACTAGTCTCTGGAAACACCATATATTTT
NA,TRBV3-1/TRBV3-2,TRBJ2-5,TRBD2,CASRLAGGVVETQYF,TGTGCCAGCAGACTAGCGGGAGGGGTTGTAGAGACCCAGTACTTC
once,TRBV27,TRBJ2-1,NA,CASSFSRARDEQFF,TGTGCCAGCAGTTTTAGCCGTGCGCGGGATGAGCAGTTCTTC
NA,TRBV5-1,TRBJ2-7,NA,CASSLISGTFYEQYF,TGCGCCAGCAGCCTGATTTCTGGGACTTTCTACGAGCAGTACTTC
once,TRBV19,TRBJ2-6,TRBD1,CASATGASGANVLTF,TGTGCCAGCGCCACAGGGGCCTCTGGGGCCAACGTCCTGACTTTC
NA,TRBV12-3/TRBV12-4,TRBJ1-1,NA,CASSGVGDTEAFF,TGTGCCAGCAGCGGAGTCGGAGACACTGAAGCTTTCTTT
NA,TRBV7-2,TRBJ2-3,TRBD2,CASSLGVAGIADTQYF,TGTGCCAGCAGCTTAGGGGTAGCGGGGATCGCAGATACGCAGTATTTT
NA,TRBV7-2,TRBJ2-7,TRBD1,CASSQTGTYEQYF,TGTGCCAGCAGCCAGACAGGGACCTACGAGCAGTACTTC
NA,TRBV5-1,TRBJ2-1,TRBD2,CASSLSGTSGGNEQFF,TGCGCCAGCAGCTTGTCAGGGACTAGCGGGGGGAATGAGCAGTTCTTC
NA,TRBV7-9,TRBJ2-7,NA,CASSITTEQYF,TGTGCCAGCAGCATCACTACGGAGCAGTACTTC
NA,TRBV2,TRBJ2-7,NA,CASRERGTAYEQYF,TGTGCCAGCAGGGAACGGGGGACAGCGTACGAGCAGTACTTC
NA,TRBV30,TRBJ1-5,TRBD1,CAAQTGWEPQHF,TGTGCCGCCCAGACAGGGTGGGAGCCCCAGCATTTT
NA,TRBV10-2,TRBJ2-1,TRBD2,CASSEATSGNNEQFF,TGCGCCAGCAGTGAGGCGACTAGCGGGAACAATGAGCAGTTCTTC
NA,TRBV11-3,TRBJ1-5,NA,CASSPAEYNQPQHF,TGTGCCAGCAGCCCAGCGGAGTACAATCAGCCCCAGCATTTT
NA,TRBV6-5,TRBJ1-2,NA,CASSYSPQVYGYTF,TGTGCCAGCAGTTACTCACCTCAGGTCTATGGCTACACCTTC
once,TRBV5-1,TRBJ2-7,NA,CASSLTGFYEQYF,TGCGCCAGCAGCTTGACAGGGTTCTACGAGCAGTACTTC
NA,TRBV18,TRBJ1-1,NA,CASSPGQGLGTEAFF,TGTGCCAGCTCACCAGGGCAGGGGTTGGGGACTGAAGCTTTCTTT
NA,TRBV9,TRBJ2-3,TRBD1,CASSVAYRGPLDTQYF,TGTGCCAGCAGCGTAGCTTACAGGGGGCCTTTAGATACGCAGTATTTT
NA,TRBV28,TRBJ2-5,TRBD1,CASRQMGVRGQQETQYF,TGTGCCAGCAGGCAAATGGGGGTTCGGGGACAGCAAGAGACCCAGTACTTC
NA,TRBV11-2,TRBJ1-4,NA,CASRGGQGGSNEKLFF,TGTGCCAGCAGAGGGGGACAAGGTGGCTCTAATGAAAAACTGTTTTTT
NA,TRBV10-1,TRBJ2-3,TRBD2,CASSGSGRNRTQYF,TGCGCCAGCAGTGGCAGCGGGAGGAATCGTACGCAGTATTTT
NA,TRBV11-2,TRBJ2-5,TRBD2,CASSLRLETSVGTQYF,TGTGCCAGCAGCTTAAGATTGGAGACTAGCGTCGGGACCCAGTACTTC
NA,TRBV5-5,TRBJ2-1,NA,CASSPVGQGYNEQFF,TGTGCCAGCAGCCCGGTGGGCCAGGGCTACAATGAGCAGTTCTTC